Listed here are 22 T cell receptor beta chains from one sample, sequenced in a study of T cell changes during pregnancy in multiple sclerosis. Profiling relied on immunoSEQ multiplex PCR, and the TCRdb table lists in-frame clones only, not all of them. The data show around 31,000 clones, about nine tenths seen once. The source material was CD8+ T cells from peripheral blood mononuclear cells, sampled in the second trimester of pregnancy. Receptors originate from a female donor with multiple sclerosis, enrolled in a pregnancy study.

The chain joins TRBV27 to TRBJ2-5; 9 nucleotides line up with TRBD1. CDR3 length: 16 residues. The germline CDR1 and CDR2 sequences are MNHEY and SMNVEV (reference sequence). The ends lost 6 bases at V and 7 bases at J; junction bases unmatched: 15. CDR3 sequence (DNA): TGTGCCAGCAGCGAACCCCGGGACAGGGCTCGGGGGACCCAGTACTTC. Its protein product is CASSEPRDRARGTQYF.

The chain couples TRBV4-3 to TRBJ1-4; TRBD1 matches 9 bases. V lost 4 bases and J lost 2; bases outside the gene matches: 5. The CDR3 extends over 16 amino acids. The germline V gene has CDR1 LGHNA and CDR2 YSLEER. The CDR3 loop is CASSPGTGKTNEKLFF. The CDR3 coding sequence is TGCGCCAGCAGCCCCGGGACAGGGAAGACTAATGAAAAACTGTTTTTT.

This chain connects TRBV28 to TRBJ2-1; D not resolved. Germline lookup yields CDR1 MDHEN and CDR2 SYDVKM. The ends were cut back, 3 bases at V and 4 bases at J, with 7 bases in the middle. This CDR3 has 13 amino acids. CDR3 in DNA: TGTGCCAGCAGTTTTCTAATGTACAATGAGCAGTTCTTC. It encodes CASSFLMYNEQFF.

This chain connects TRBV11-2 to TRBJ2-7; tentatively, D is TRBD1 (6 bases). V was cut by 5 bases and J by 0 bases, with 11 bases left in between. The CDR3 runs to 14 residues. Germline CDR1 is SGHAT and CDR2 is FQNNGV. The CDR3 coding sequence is TGTGCCAGCAGCATTTCAGGGGCCTCCTACGAGCAGTACTTC. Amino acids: CASSISGASYEQYF.

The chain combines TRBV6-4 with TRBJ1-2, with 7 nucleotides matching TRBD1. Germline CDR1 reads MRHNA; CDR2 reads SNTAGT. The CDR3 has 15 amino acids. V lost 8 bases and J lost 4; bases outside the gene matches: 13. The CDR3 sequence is CASAPFPGGSYGYTF. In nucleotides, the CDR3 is TGTGCCAGCGCTCCGTTCCCAGGGGGTAGCTATGGCTACACCTTC.

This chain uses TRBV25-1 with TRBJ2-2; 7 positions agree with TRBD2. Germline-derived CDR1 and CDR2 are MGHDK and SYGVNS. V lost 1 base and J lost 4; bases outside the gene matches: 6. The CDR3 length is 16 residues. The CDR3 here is CASSESRTRVTGELFF. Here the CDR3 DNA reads TGTGCCAGCAGTGAATCGAGGACTAGGGTCACCGGGGAGCTGTTTTTT.

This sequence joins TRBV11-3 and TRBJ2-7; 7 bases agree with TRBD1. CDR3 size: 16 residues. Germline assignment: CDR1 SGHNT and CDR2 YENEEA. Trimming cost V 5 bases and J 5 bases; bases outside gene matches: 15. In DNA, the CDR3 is TGTGCCAGCAGCCCCAACCCCTCGACAGGGCGCCACGAGCAGTACTTC. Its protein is CASSPNPSTGRHEQYF.

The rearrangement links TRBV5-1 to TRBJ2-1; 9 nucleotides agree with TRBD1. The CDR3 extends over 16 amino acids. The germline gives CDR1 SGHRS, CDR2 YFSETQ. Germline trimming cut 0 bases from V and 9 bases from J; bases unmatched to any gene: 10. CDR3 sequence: CASSLAQGQGSGEQFF. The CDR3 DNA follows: TGCGCCAGCAGCTTGGCCCAAGGACAGGGGTCGGGTGAGCAGTTCTTC.

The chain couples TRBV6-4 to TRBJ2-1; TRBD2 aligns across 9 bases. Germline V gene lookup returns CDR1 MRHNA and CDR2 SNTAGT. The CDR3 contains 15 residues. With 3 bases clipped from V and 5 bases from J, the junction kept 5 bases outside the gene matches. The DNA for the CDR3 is TGTGCCAGCAGTGAGGCGGGAGGGCAACACAATGAGCAGTTCTTC. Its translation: CASSEAGGQHNEQFF.

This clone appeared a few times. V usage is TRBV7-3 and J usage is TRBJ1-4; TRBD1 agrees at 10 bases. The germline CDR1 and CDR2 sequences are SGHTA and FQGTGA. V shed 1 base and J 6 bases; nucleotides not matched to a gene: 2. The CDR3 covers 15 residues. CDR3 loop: CASSLIGTGDEKLFF. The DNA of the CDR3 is TGTGCCAGCAGCTTAATAGGGACAGGGGATGAAAAACTGTTTTTT.

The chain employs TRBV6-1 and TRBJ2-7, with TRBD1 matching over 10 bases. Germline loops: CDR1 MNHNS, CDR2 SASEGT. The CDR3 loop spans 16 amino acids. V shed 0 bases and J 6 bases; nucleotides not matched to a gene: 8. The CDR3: CASSEAETGGWSEQYF. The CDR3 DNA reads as TGTGCCAGCAGTGAAGCAGAGACAGGGGGCTGGAGCGAGCAGTACTTC.

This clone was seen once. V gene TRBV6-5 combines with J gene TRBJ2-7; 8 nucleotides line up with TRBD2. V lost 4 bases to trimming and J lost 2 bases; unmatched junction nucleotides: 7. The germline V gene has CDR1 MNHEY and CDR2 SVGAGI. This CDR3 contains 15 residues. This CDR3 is CASSLAGFEAYEQYF. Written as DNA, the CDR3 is TGTGCCAGCAGTTTAGCGGGATTCGAAGCCTACGAGCAGTACTTC.

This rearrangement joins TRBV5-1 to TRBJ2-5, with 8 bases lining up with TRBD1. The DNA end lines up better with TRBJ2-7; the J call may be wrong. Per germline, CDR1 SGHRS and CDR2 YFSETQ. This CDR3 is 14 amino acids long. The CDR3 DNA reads TGCGCCAGCAGCTTTCGGGACAGGTCCTACGAGCAGTACTTC. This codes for CASSFRDRSYEQYF.

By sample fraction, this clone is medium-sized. The chain's CDR3 is CAWESGGEQYF. CDR3 DNA sequence: TGTGCCTGGGAGTCGGGAGGCGAGCAGTACTTC. The chain employs TRBV30 and TRBJ2-7; 7 bases align to TRBD2. Germline loops: CDR1 GTSNPN, CDR2 SVGIG (reference sequence). The CDR3 has 11 amino acids. V dropped 5 bases and J dropped 6; count of bases not matched to a gene: 4.

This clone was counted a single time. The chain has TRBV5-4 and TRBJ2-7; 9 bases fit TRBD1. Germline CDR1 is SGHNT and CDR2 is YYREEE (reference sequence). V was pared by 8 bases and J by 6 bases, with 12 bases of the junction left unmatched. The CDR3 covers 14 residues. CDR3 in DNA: TGTGCCAGGAACCCCGGGACAGGGAAGGGCGAGCAGTACTTC. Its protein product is CARNPGTGKGEQYF.

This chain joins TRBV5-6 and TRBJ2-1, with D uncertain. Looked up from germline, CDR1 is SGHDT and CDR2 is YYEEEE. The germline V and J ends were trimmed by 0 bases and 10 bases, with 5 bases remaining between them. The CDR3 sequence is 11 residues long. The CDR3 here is CASSLALEQFF. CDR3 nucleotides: TGTGCCAGCAGCTTGGCCCTAGAGCAGTTCTTC.

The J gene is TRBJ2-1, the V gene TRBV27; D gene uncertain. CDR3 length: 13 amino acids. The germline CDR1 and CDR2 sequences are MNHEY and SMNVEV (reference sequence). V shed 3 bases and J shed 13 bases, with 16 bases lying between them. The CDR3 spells CASSFSDWNRQFF. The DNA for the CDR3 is TGTGCCAGCAGTTTTTCCGACTGGAATAGACAGTTCTTC.

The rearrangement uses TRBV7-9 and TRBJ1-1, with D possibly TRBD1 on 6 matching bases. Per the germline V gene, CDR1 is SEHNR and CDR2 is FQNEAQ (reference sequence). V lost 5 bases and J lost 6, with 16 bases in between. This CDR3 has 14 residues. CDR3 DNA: TGTGCCAGCAGCCCCCACAGGGAAGTCTCTGAAGCTTTCTTT. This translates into CASSPHREVSEAFF.

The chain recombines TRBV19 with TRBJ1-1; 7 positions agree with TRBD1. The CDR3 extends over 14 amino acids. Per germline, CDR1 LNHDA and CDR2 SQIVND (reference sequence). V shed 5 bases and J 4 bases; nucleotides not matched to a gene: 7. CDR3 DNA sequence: TGTGCCAGTAGTTCCCACAGGGGATCCACTGAAGCTTTCTTT. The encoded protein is CASSSHRGSTEAFF. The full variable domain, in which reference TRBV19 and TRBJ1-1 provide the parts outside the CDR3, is DGGITQSPKYLFRKEGQNVTLSCEQNLNHDAMYWYRQDPGQGLRLIYYSQIVNDFQKGDIAEGYSVSREKKESFPLTVTSAQKNPTAFYLCASSSHRGSTEAFFGQGTRLTVV.

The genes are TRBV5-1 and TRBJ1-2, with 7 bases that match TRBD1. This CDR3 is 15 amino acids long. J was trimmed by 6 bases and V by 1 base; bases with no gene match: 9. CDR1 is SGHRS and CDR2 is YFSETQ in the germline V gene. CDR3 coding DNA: TGCGCCAGCAGCTTGCAGAGGGGGCTGGAGGATGGCTACACCTTC. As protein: CASSLQRGLEDGYTF.

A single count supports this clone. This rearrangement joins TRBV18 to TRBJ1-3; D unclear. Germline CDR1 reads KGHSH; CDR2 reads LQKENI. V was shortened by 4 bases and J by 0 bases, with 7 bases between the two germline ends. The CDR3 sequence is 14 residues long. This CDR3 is CASSRYSSGNTIYF. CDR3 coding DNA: TGTGCCAGCTCACGCTATAGCTCTGGAAACACCATATATTTT.

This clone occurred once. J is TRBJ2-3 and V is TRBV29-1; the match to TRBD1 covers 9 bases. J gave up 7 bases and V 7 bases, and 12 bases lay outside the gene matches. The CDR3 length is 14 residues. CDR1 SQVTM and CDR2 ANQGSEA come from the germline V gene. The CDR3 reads CSAPLGTGSHTQYF. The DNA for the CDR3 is TGCAGCGCCCCCTTAGGGACAGGGAGCCATACGCAGTATTTT.